Included here is one T cell receptor beta chain sequence, with context. The antigen is not known. From the 5' RACE reads, TCRdb lists one entry per CDR3 protein and no DNA. Found here are about 460,000 distinct CDR3 sequences; the top ten clones hold approximately 1.5%. The CDR3 loop spans 13 amino acids. Germline V gives CDR1 SEHNR, CDR2 FQNEAQ (reference sequence). The sample comes from a study of T cells expressing NK-cell markers. Background on the study: TCR beta repertoires came from sorted CD3+CD56+NKG2C+, CD3+CD56+NKG2C- and CD3+CD56-NKG2C+ T cells.

General study results and limits: In a handful of donors, dominant clonotypes made up about 28.3-65% of CD3+CD56-NKG2C+ cells.

J is TRBJ2-1 and V is TRBV7-9; TCRdb's assignment of TRBD2 cannot be checked, as there is no DNA. The specimen was blood T cells: a sorted CD56 or NKG2C T cell subset, CD4+ or CD8+ T cells, or bulk PBMC T cells (not recorded which). This TCR was sampled from a woman aged 45-59 years in good health. CDR3 region: CASSQLAYDEQFF.